These 28 T cell receptor beta chains share one sample of origin, sequenced in a study of breast tumors, draining lymph nodes, adjacent tissues (dated by TCRdb to about 2016). Libraries came from multiplex PCR. Sequencing was performed on an Illumina HiSeq 2000. Starting from the raw public reads, TCRdb applied fastp trimming at Q25, assembled clones with MiXCR and retained in-frame beta chains. For every CDR3 protein sequence, its rows merge into one entry that carries the most common genes and DNA. Across this sample there are approximately 280,000 distinct CDR3 sequences, with about 30% seen only once. The ten top clones hold about 1.2% of the sample. The axillary draining lymph nodes of breast cancer patients were the source of the lymph node samples. The sample consisted of axillary lymph node tissue. Source of these receptors: a female donor with breast cancer. Some clones in this sample may be carry-over from other donors' samples.

This clonotype has a count of ten or more. V is TRBV12-3 or TRBV12-4 and J is TRBJ1-6, with TRBD1 as a possible D gene (5 bases). The CDR3 length is 14 residues. V gave up 7 bases and J gave up 9 bases, with 16 bases separating them. This CDR3 is CASTSKGYGSPLHF. For the CDR3, the DNA is TGTGCCAGCACTTCCAAGGGGTATGGTTCACCCCTCCACTTT.

Many counts were recorded for this clonotype. The rearrangement joins TRBV12-3 or TRBV12-4 to TRBJ1-5, with a weak D call TRBD1 (6 bases). There are 14 residues in the CDR3. The V and J ends lost 3 bases and 3 bases respectively, with 9 bases between them. For the CDR3, the DNA is TGTGCCAGCAGTTTTGACAGGTACAATCAGCCCCAGCATTTT. Residues: CASSFDRYNQPQHF.

This clonotype was observed a few times. The chain couples TRBV18 to TRBJ2-3; no firm D call. Germline loops: CDR1 KGHSH, CDR2 LQKENI. The CDR3 sequence is 14 residues long. Trimming cost V 1 base and J 3 bases, with 8 bases left between them. The CDR3 loop reads CASSPQRHTDTQYF. DNA for the CDR3: TGTGCCAGCTCACCACAGAGGCATACAGATACGCAGTATTTT. Together with reference TRBV18 and TRBJ2-3, the CDR3 gives the full variable domain: NAGVMQNPRHLVRRRGQEARLRCSPMKGHSHVYWYRQLPEEGLKFMVYLQKENIIDESGMPKERFSAEFPKEGPSILRIQQVVRGDSAAYFCASSPQRHTDTQYFGPGTRLTVL.

This clonotype was picked up a small number of times. An end of the junction differs from the germline gene, which may be a read error. This sequence joins TRBV6-1 and TRBJ2-7; D might be TRBD2 (5 bases). The germline gives CDR1 MNHNS, CDR2 SASEGT. The CDR3 has 13 residues. The CDR3 is CASSQANVGGQYF. For the CDR3, the DNA is TGTGCCAGCAGTCAAGCCAATGTAGGAGGGCAGTACTTC.

The chain combines TRBV5-1 with TRBJ1-1, with unresolved D. Germline values: CDR1 SGHRS, CDR2 YFSETQ. Trimming shortened V by 0 bases and J by 4 bases, and 7 bases separated the two germline ends. This CDR3 has 13 amino acids. The CDR3 loop reads CASSLDPATEAFF. The CDR3 DNA follows: TGCGCCAGCAGCTTGGATCCTGCCACTGAAGCTTTCTTT.

There are many counts of this clonotype. The V and J genes are TRBV6-5 and TRBJ1-4, with TRBD1 matching over 7 bases. Germline CDR1 MNHEY, CDR2 SVGAGI. This CDR3 contains 14 residues. V shed 2 bases, J shed 6 bases, and the junction held 3 bases outside the gene matches. CDR3 sequence reads: CASSYAGGDEKLFF. CDR3 DNA: TGTGCCAGCAGTTACGCAGGGGGGGATGAAAAACTGTTTTTT.

As for this clonotype: A much larger clonotype is one base distant, so this may be a read error. The J gene is TRBJ1-2, the V gene TRBV5-4; the match to TRBD1 covers 7 bases. V lost 1 base and J lost 8; bases outside the gene matches: 5. CDR3 size: 13 residues. Germline lookup yields CDR1 SGHNT and CDR2 YYREEE (reference sequence). The CDR3 DNA reads as TGTGCCAGCAGCTTGACAGGGGCCGGAGGCTACACCTTC. Translation: CASSLTGAGGYTF.

The table lists this clonotype with many counts. The chain carries TRBV5-8 and TRBJ2-3; 15 bases are shared with TRBD2. The CDR3 sequence is 18 residues long. V was clipped by 0 bases and J by 5 bases; unmatched bases: 7. Germline values: CDR1 SGHTS, CDR2 YDEGEE. The CDR3 bases are TGTGCCAGCAGCTTGGCCGGGGGACTAGCGGGAGGTAGAGATACGCAGTATTTT. Translation gives CASSLAGGLAGGRDTQYF.

This clonotype was counted at least ten times. The rearrangement joins TRBV6-4 to TRBJ2-1; 9 positions match TRBD2. Germline CDR1 MRHNA, CDR2 SNTAGT. Germline trimming cut 5 bases from V and 4 bases from J; bases unmatched to any gene: 6. The CDR3 covers 15 residues. Here the CDR3 reads CASSLAGGIYNEQFF. The CDR3 DNA reads as TGTGCCAGCAGTCTGGCGGGAGGGATATACAATGAGCAGTTCTTC.

V and J are TRBV20-1 and TRBJ1-4, with TRBD1 matching over 7 bases. This CDR3 spans 14 amino acids. V lost 3 bases and J lost 10; bases outside the gene matches: 11. In germline, CDR1 is DFQATT, CDR2 SNEGSKA (reference sequence). The CDR3 sequence: CSASLTGESVKLFF. Here the CDR3 DNA reads TGCAGTGCTAGCTTAACAGGGGAGTCTGTAAAACTGTTTTTT.

This clonotype has ten or more counts. The chain is built from TRBV5-8 and TRBJ2-2; TRBD1 matches 8 bases. Germline V gives CDR1 SGHTS, CDR2 YDEGEE. This CDR3 region has 15 residues. V lost 3 bases, J lost 5 bases, and 6 bases stayed unmatched. The CDR3 coding sequence is TGTGCCAGCAGCTCGGACAGGGTCCGGACCGGGGAGCTGTTTTTT. Protein sequence: CASSSDRVRTGELFF.

This clonotype was seen only a few times. V gene TRBV20-1 combines with J gene TRBJ1-1; the D gene is possibly TRBD1 (5 bases). Trimming removed 5 bases at V and 0 bases at J, with 13 bases between. Germline CDR1 and CDR2: DFQATT and SNEGSKA (reference sequence). The length of the CDR3 is 14 residues. CDR3 sequence: CSAPEGSLNTEAFF. The CDR3 coding sequence is TGCAGTGCTCCCGAGGGGAGTTTGAACACTGAAGCTTTCTTT.

The rearrangement joins TRBV20-1 to TRBJ1-1; perhaps TRBD1 as D (5 bases). The length of the CDR3 is 18 residues. The V gene lost 5 bases and the J gene lost 6 bases, with 31 bases spanning the gap. Germline V gene sequence: CDR1 DFQATT, CDR2 SNEGSKA (reference sequence). The CDR3 DNA is TGCAGTGCTCGACAACTCACCAGGGAAGGGCCTAAGGGGTCTGAAGCTTTCTTT. It specifies CSARQLTREGPKGSEAFF.

This clonotype occurred many times. The rearrangement links TRBV5-6 to TRBJ2-5; D not resolved. CDR3 size: 15 residues. Trimming shortened V by 0 bases and J by 1 base, and 10 bases separated the two germline ends. Germline loops: CDR1 SGHDT, CDR2 YYEEEE. CDR3 amino acids: CASSLVGRSQETQYF. For the CDR3, the DNA is TGTGCCAGCAGCTTGGTAGGTCGCTCCCAAGAGACCCAGTACTTC.

In regard to this clonotype: Given a much more abundant clone one base away, this may be a read error. This chain joins TRBV12-5 and TRBJ2-3, with TRBD2 matching over 7 bases. The CDR3 has 16 residues. The junction had 7 bases not matched to a gene; V was cut back by 4 bases and J by 0 bases. The germline gives CDR1 LGHNT, CDR2 FRNRAP. In DNA, the CDR3 is TGTGCTAGTGGTTCTCGCCTAGCGGCTAGCACAGATACGCAGTATTTT. Translating gives CASGSRLAASTDTQYF. The variable domain in full, with the rest retrieved from reference TRBV12-5 and TRBJ2-3, is DARVTQTPRHKVTEMGQEVTMRCQPILGHNTVFWYRQTMMQGLELLAYFRNRAPLDDSGMPKDRFSAEMPDATLATLKIQPSEPRDSAVYFCASGSRLAASTDTQYFGPGTRLTVL.

V is TRBV29-1 and J is TRBJ1-1; 7 bases line up with TRBD1. This CDR3 is built from 15 residues. Looked up from germline, CDR1 is SQVTM and CDR2 is ANQGSEA. J lost 1 base, V lost 5 bases, and 10 bases had no gene match. The CDR3 nucleotides read TGCAGCGTTTTGAAGACAGGGACCGGGAACACTGAAGCTTTCTTT. It encodes CSVLKTGTGNTEAFF. The whole variable domain, remainder taken from reference TRBV29-1 and TRBJ1-1, is SAVISQKPSRDICQRGTSLTIQCQVDSQVTMMFWYRQQPGQSLTLIATANQGSEATYESGFVIDKFPISRPNLTFSTLTVSNMSPEDSSIYLCSVLKTGTGNTEAFFGQGTRLTVV.

This clonotype has ten or more counts. The V and J genes are TRBV10-2 and TRBJ1-5; D remains unclear. The CDR3 spans 13 residues. V was shortened by 7 bases and J by 0 bases, with 7 bases between the two germline ends. CDR1 is WSHSY, CDR2 SAAADI, per germline. The CDR3: CASTGYSNQPQHF. The CDR3 nucleotides are TGCGCCAGCACAGGTTATAGCAATCAGCCCCAGCATTTT.

Only a few counts were recorded for this clonotype. An end of the junction does not agree with germline; a read error may underlie this. The gene calls are TRBV5-1 and TRBJ2-2, with D possibly being TRBD2 (5 bases). The CDR3 is 11 residues long. From germline, CDR1 is SGHRS and CDR2 YFSETQ. The CDR3 reads CASSFAGELSF. Here the CDR3 DNA reads TGCGCCAGCAGTTTTGCCGGGGAGCTGTCTTTT. Combining the CDR3 with reference TRBV5-1 and TRBJ2-2 gives the whole variable domain KAGVTQTPRYLIKTRGQQVTLSCSPISGHRSVSWYQQTPGQGLQFLFEYFSETQRNKGNFPGRFSGRQFSNSRSEMNVSTLELGDSALYLCASSFAGELSFGEGSRLTVL.

Turning to this clonotype: Without the conserved terminal phenylalanine or tryptophan, this CDR3 likely stems from a read error. V gene TRBV10-3 combines with J gene TRBJ1-2, with no clear D. CDR3 length equals 13 residues. The germline V gene encodes CDR1 ENHRY and CDR2 SYGVKD. Deletions cut 6 bases from V and 5 bases from J, with 13 bases between. CDR3 in DNA: TGTGCCATCAGCCAGGACGGGGTTTATGGCTACACCCTC. The encoded protein is CAISQDGVYGYTL.

This clonotype was detected many times. The chain links TRBV2 to TRBJ2-2, with 13 nucleotides matching TRBD2. CDR1 and CDR2 from the germline V gene are SNHLY and FYNNEI. The CDR3 is made up of 17 amino acids. V trimming: 7 bases; J trimming: 8 bases; junction bases outside the gene matches: 13. CDR3 region: CASTKGTSGTRGGELFF. For the CDR3, the DNA is TGTGCCAGCACCAAAGGGACTAGCGGGACCCGAGGAGGGGAGCTGTTTTTT.

This clonotype was detected many times. This rearrangement joins TRBV7-9 to TRBJ2-3, with a weak D call TRBD1 (5 bases). V was pared by 3 bases and J by 8 bases, with 15 bases between. This CDR3 is 14 amino acids long. The germline V gene has CDR1 SEHNR and CDR2 FQNEAQ (reference sequence). In DNA form, the CDR3 reads TGTGCCAGCAGCTTGGGGCCTGGTACGGGTACGCAGTATTTT. Translated, it gives CASSLGPGTGTQYF.

This clonotype has at least ten counts. The J gene is TRBJ1-5, the V gene TRBV30; TRBD1 might be the D (5 bases). The germline CDR1 and CDR2 sequences are GTSNPN and SVGIG (reference sequence). With 2 bases removed from V and 2 bases from J, the gap between germline ends came to 10 bases. The CDR3 loop spans 14 amino acids. As DNA, the CDR3 is TGTGCCTGGAGTAAAGGGGCGGGCAATCAGCCCCAGCATTTT. It translates to CAWSKGAGNQPQHF.

In this sample, this clonotype turned up many times. The J gene is TRBJ2-3, the V gene TRBV7-2; D is ambiguous. Germline values: CDR1 SGHTA, CDR2 FQGNSA. The ends were cut back, 0 bases at V and 2 bases at J, with 6 bases in the middle. This CDR3 is built from 14 residues. The CDR3 sequence: CASSLASITDTQYF. The CDR3 DNA reads TGTGCCAGCAGCTTAGCCTCTATCACAGATACGCAGTATTTT.

This clonotype was counted many times. The chain recombines TRBV11-3 with TRBJ2-7; D remains unclear. V was cut by 0 bases and J by 4 bases, with 10 bases left in between. CDR1 is SGHNT, CDR2 YENEEA, per germline. This CDR3 has 14 amino acids. The CDR3 coding sequence is TGTGCCAGCAGCTTAGATGAAGTAGGGTACGAGCAGTACTTC. Protein sequence: CASSLDEVGYEQYF.

This clonotype was observed a few times. This chain links TRBV20-1 with TRBJ2-7; D could derive from TRBD1 or TRBD2 (5 bases each). CDR3 length equals 22 residues. The V end lost 1 base, the J end lost 0 bases, and 34 bases lay between the germline ends. CDR1 and CDR2 (germline): DFQATT, SNEGSKA (reference sequence). In DNA, the CDR3 is TGCAGTGCTAGAGTCCACGCGCCCCCCCCCTGGGACGACCCCAACCACTCCTACGAGCAGTACTTC. It is translated as CSARVHAPPPWDDPNHSYEQYF.

A note on this clonotype: This may be a read error, as it is one base from a much larger clone. The gene calls are TRBV5-1 and TRBJ2-3; D possibly corresponds to TRBD2 (6 bases). This CDR3 region has 16 residues. The germline V gene has CDR1 SGHRS and CDR2 YFSETQ. V was cut by 2 bases and J by 2 bases, with 15 bases left in between. As DNA, the CDR3 is TGCGCCAGCAGCTTAGCCGGTTGGGGGGACACAGATACGCAGTATTTT. Encoded protein: CASSLAGWGDTDTQYF.

This clonotype was recorded at least ten times. The CDR3 reads CSASVGNEKLFF. The CDR3 region has the DNA TGCAGTGCTAGTGTGGGTAATGAAAAACTGTTTTTT. The chain is built from TRBV20-1 and TRBJ1-4; no reliable D call. Trimming left V 3 bases short and J 4 bases short, with 6 bases between. The CDR3 runs to 12 residues. Germline lookup yields CDR1 DFQATT and CDR2 SNEGSKA (reference sequence).

The rearrangement joins TRBV24-1 to TRBJ2-1; 12 positions match TRBD2. Germline CDR1 reads KGHDR; CDR2 reads SFDVKD. The CDR3 runs 13 residues. Trimming at V came to 9 bases and at J to 5 bases, leaving 1 base not matched to a gene. The CDR3 reads CATGLAGHNEQFF. The CDR3 DNA follows: TGTGCCACCGGACTAGCGGGACACAATGAGCAGTTCTTC.